The 22 T cell receptor beta chains below come from one sample, sequenced in a study of metastatic and nonmetastatic thyroid tumors. With MiXCR, TCRdb called clones anew from the PCR reads. The sample has 75,000 to 95,000 clones, approximately 12% seen once. Patients had received no treatment of any kind before thyroid surgery. The sample taken for sequencing was blood. The receptor source for this set is a female donor with papillary thyroid cancer or a benign thyroid nodule (not recorded which). Some clones in this sample may be carry-over from other donors' samples.

In this sample, this clone turned up many times. Written as DNA, the CDR3 is TGTGCCAGCAGGGTAGCGGGACTGGGAACCGGGGAGCTGTTTTTT. Encoded protein: CASRVAGLGTGELFF. The genes are TRBV6-2 or TRBV6-3 and TRBJ2-2; 8 positions agree with TRBD2. Germline CDR1 is MNHEY and CDR2 is SVGEGT. This CDR3 region has 15 residues. After removal of 6 bases from V and 5 bases from J, the junction contained 8 bases not matched to a gene.

This clone was detected many times. This CDR3 is CASSGSGGNQPQHF. CDR3 in DNA: TGTGCCAGCAGCGGGAGTGGAGGCAATCAGCCCCAGCATTTT. The gene calls are TRBV28 and TRBJ1-5; D remains unclear. V lost 6 bases and J lost 2, with 11 bases in between. The germline V gene encodes CDR1 MDHEN and CDR2 SYDVKM. The CDR3 has 14 amino acids.

This clone was observed many times. The V call is TRBV10-1, the J call TRBJ2-7; 7 positions match TRBD1. There are 14 residues in the CDR3. Germline CDR1 is WNHNN and CDR2 is SYGVQD (reference sequence). V shed 10 bases, J shed 1 base, and the junction held 10 bases outside the gene matches. The CDR3 loop is CAIHGQEDSYEQYF. CDR3 sequence (DNA): TGCGCCATCCATGGACAGGAGGATTCCTACGAGCAGTACTTC.

Ten or more counts support this clone. A much larger clone differs by one base, so this may be a read error. V is TRBV30 and J is TRBJ2-1; D unresolved. Trimming cost V 1 base and J 9 bases, with 7 bases left between them. Germline V CDR1 and CDR2: GTSNPN, SVGIG (reference sequence). This CDR3 is 11 amino acids long. In DNA, the CDR3 is TGTGCCTGGAGTGCACTGCTTGAGCAGTTCTTC. Its protein product is CAWSALLEQFF.

Notes on this clone: With a much larger clone just one base away, this may be a read error. The DNA for the CDR3 is TGTGTCAGCTCACCACAGACAGGCTTTAGCACAGATACGCAGTATTTT. Translation: CVSSPQTGFSTDTQYF. The genes are TRBV18 and TRBJ2-3, with a weak D call TRBD1 (6 bases). The CDR3 is 16 amino acids. The germline V gene encodes CDR1 KGHSH and CDR2 LQKENI. Drawing the rest from reference TRBV18 and TRBJ2-3, the complete variable domain is NAGVMQNPRHLVRRRGQEARLRCSPMKGHSHVYWYRQLPEEGLKFMVYLQKENIIDESGMPKERFSAEFPKEGPSILRIQQVVRGDSAAYFCVSSPQTGFSTDTQYFGPGTRLTVL.

This clone has a count of ten or more. The chain uses TRBV20-1 and TRBJ2-3, with TRBD2 identical over 10 bases. The junction had 10 bases not matched to a gene; V was cut back by 2 bases and J by 2 bases. The CDR3 has 17 residues. Per germline, CDR1 DFQATT and CDR2 SNEGSKA (reference sequence). The CDR3 DNA is TGCAGTGCTAGACGTAGCGGGAGGAGTTGGGCCACAGATACGCAGTATTTT. This sequence encodes CSARRSGRSWATDTQYF.

In this sample, this clone turned up many times. At one of its ends the junction is not consistent with the germline gene, which may arise from a read error. The chain has TRBV7-7 and TRBJ2-1; 11 nucleotides match TRBD2. The germline V gene encodes CDR1 SSHAT and CDR2 FNYEAQ (reference sequence). The CDR3 has 14 amino acids. Here the CDR3 DNA reads TGTGCTAGCAGCTTAGCGGGAGGGCACGGTGAGCAGTTCTTC. Its translation: CASSLAGGHGEQFF.

This clone was seen many times. The chain links TRBV6-2 or TRBV6-3 to TRBJ1-5; 7 bases map to TRBD1. The CDR3 spans 15 residues. The germline V gene encodes CDR1 MNHEY and CDR2 SVGEGT. The V segment lost 6 bases and the J segment 4 bases; nucleotides outside the gene matches: 9. CDR3: CASSLRDRLNQPQHF. The DNA of the CDR3 is TGTGCCAGCAGCCTAAGGGACAGACTTAATCAGCCCCAGCATTTT.

This clone was seen ten or more times. This sequence joins TRBV19 and TRBJ1-6; 7 bases map to TRBD1. J lost 7 bases, V lost 4 bases, and 4 bases had no gene match. This CDR3 has 14 amino acids. Looked up from germline, CDR1 is LNHDA and CDR2 is SQIVND (reference sequence). In nucleotides, the CDR3 is TGTGCCAGTAGTACGACAGGGACAAATTCACCCCTCCACTTT. It encodes CASSTTGTNSPLHF. The entire variable domain, with the rest obtained from reference TRBV19 and TRBJ1-6, is as follows: DGGITQSPKYLFRKEGQNVTLSCEQNLNHDAMYWYRQDPGQGLRLIYYSQIVNDFQKGDIAEGYSVSREKKESFPLTVTSAQKNPTAFYLCASSTTGTNSPLHFGNGTRLTVT.

The gene calls are TRBV2 and TRBJ2-3; 7 bases fit TRBD2. Per germline, CDR1 SNHLY and CDR2 FYNNEI. With 9 bases clipped from V and 0 bases from J, the junction kept 9 bases outside the gene matches. The CDR3 contains 15 residues. The CDR3 DNA reads TGTGCCAGGATTGATCTAGCGGAAAGCACAGATACGCAGTATTTT. As protein: CARIDLAESTDTQYF.

The chain combines TRBV6-5 with TRBJ2-7; possible D gene TRBD1, 5 bases. Germline loops: CDR1 MNHEY, CDR2 SVGAGI. There are 16 residues in the CDR3. Trimming removed 2 bases at V and 4 bases at J, with 18 bases between. CDR3: CASSYRAGHRAYEQYF. CDR3 nucleotides: TGTGCCAGCAGTTACAGGGCAGGACATCGGGCTTACGAGCAGTACTTC.

The table lists this clone with many counts. The chain links TRBV5-1 to TRBJ1-5; D is undetermined. Germline-derived CDR1 and CDR2 are SGHRS and YFSETQ. Trimming left V 4 bases short and J 0 bases short, with 5 bases between. This CDR3 contains 13 residues. The CDR3: CASSIDSNQPQHF. DNA for the CDR3: TGCGCCAGCAGCATAGATAGCAATCAGCCCCAGCATTTT.

There are many counts of this clone. The chain combines TRBV7-2 with TRBJ1-5; D is perhaps TRBD1 (6 bases). Germline loops: CDR1 SGHTA, CDR2 FQGNSA. The V end was cut by 6 bases, the J end by 5 bases, with 17 bases between. The CDR3 runs 15 residues. For the CDR3, the DNA is TGTGCCAGCAGTCCCTCCCGGGGGGCACATCAGCCCCAGCATTTT. It encodes CASSPSRGAHQPQHF.

This sequence joins TRBV11-2 and TRBJ1-6, with unresolved D. The CDR3 consists of 13 residues. V was cut by 3 bases and J by 9 bases, with 9 bases left in between. Germline lookup yields CDR1 SGHAT and CDR2 FQNNGV. CDR3 residues: CASSLSMGSPLHF. The CDR3, as DNA: TGTGCCAGCAGCTTGTCTATGGGTTCACCCCTCCACTTT.

This clone was observed at least ten times. Within the sample, other DNA sequences also encode this same CDR3. This chain connects TRBV6-2 or TRBV6-3 to TRBJ2-3, with D possibly being TRBD2 (6 bases). This CDR3 has 15 amino acids. Looked up from germline, CDR1 is MNHEY and CDR2 is SVGEGT. Trimming cost V 2 bases and J 4 bases, with 13 bases left between them. CDR3 sequence (DNA): TGTGCCAGCAGTTACGAAGGGCGGGGCGCAGATACGCAGTATTTT. Its protein is CASSYEGRGADTQYF.

This clone came up a few times. The chain links TRBV6-2 or TRBV6-3 to TRBJ2-7; D is possibly TRBD1 (5 bases). This CDR3 is 15 amino acids long. Trimming shortened V by 6 bases and J by 13 bases, and 28 bases separated the two germline ends. The germline V gene has CDR1 MNHEY and CDR2 SVGEGT. This CDR3 is CASSPGRQGTYDHYF. CDR3 nucleotide sequence: TGTGCCAGCAGCCCCGGTCGGCAGGGCACCTACGATCATTACTTC.

The table lists this clone with many counts. The rearrangement uses TRBV28 and TRBJ1-4, with 8 bases aligning to TRBD1. This CDR3 comprises 14 residues. CDR1 is MDHEN and CDR2 is SYDVKM in the germline V gene. After removal of 6 bases from V and 8 bases from J, the junction contained 8 bases not matched to a gene. The DNA of the CDR3 is TGTGCCAGCAGACGACAGGGGTGGCGGGAAAAACTGTTTTTT. This encodes CASRRQGWREKLFF.

This clone was detected many times. The chain carries TRBV6-1 and TRBJ2-7; TRBD2 matches 10 bases. Per germline, CDR1 MNHNS and CDR2 SASEGT. The CDR3 covers 13 residues. The junction had 1 base not matched to a gene; V was cut back by 5 bases and J by 3 bases. CDR3 in DNA: TGTGCCAGCAGTAGGACTAGCGGCTACGAGCAGTACTTC. Its protein is CASSRTSGYEQYF.

This clone was observed at least ten times. The chain couples TRBV29-1 to TRBJ2-3; D is perhaps TRBD1 (5 bases). V was clipped by 3 bases and J by 0 bases, with 16 bases between them. Germline CDR1 is SQVTM and CDR2 is ANQGSEA. The CDR3 has 16 residues. CDR3 sequence (DNA): TGCAGCGTTGAGATGCTGTCAGGGTCGAGCACAGATACGCAGTATTTT. Amino acid sequence: CSVEMLSGSSTDTQYF.

This clone has a count of ten or more. The rearrangement joins TRBV19 to TRBJ2-1; D uncertain. Germline-derived CDR1 and CDR2 are LNHDA and SQIVND (reference sequence). This CDR3 has 13 residues. The V end was cut by 2 bases, the J end by 8 bases, with 10 bases between. CDR3 residues: CASSISPRYEQFF. CDR3 nucleotide sequence: TGTGCCAGTAGTATATCCCCCCGATATGAGCAGTTCTTC.

In this sample, this clone turned up a few times. A read error may explain this, as a much larger clone is one base away. Other nucleotide sequences in the sample specify the same CDR3. The chain couples TRBV2 to TRBJ2-4; 9 bases agree with TRBD1. CDR1 is SNHLY and CDR2 is FYNNEI in the germline V gene. This CDR3 spans 13 amino acids. CDR3 loop: CVSTDRGKNIQYF. For the CDR3, the DNA is TGTGTCTCGACGGACAGGGGAAAAAACATTCAGTACTTC.

Comments on this clone: Mismatch with germline at one junction end may stem from a read error. The V and J genes are TRBV5-4 and TRBJ2-1; 8 bases map to TRBD2. The CDR3 spans 15 residues. From germline, CDR1 is SGHNT and CDR2 YYREEE (reference sequence). The CDR3 DNA reads as TGTGCCAGCAGCTTGGGAGCGGGAGAGCCCAATGATCAGTTCTTC. Encoded protein: CASSLGAGEPNDQFF. The complete variable domain, with remaining parts taken from reference TRBV5-4 and TRBJ2-1, reads ETGVTQSPTHLIKTRGQQVTLRCSSQSGHNTVSWYQQALGQGPQFIFQYYREEENGRGNFPPRFSGLQFPNYSSELNVNALELDDSALYLCASSLGAGEPNDQFFGPGTRLTVL.